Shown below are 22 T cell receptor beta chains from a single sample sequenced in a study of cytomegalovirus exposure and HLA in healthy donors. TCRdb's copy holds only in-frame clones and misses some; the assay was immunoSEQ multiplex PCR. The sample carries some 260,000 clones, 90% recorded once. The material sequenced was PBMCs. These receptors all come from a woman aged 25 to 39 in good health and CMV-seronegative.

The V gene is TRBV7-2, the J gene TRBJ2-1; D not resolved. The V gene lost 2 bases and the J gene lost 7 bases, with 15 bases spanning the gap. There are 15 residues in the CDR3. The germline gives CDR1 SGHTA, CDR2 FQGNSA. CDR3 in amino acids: CASSLPGLRRNEQFF. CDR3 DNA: TGTGCCAGCAGCTTACCCGGGCTTAGGAGAAATGAGCAGTTCTTC.

CDR3 bases: TGTGCCAGCAGCTCAGTCGGCCGGCGCGAGCAGTACTTC. It translates to CASSSVGRREQYF. The chain recombines TRBV5-6 with TRBJ2-7; D is undetermined. V was trimmed by 3 bases and J by 6 bases, leaving 13 bases between them. From germline, CDR1 is SGHDT and CDR2 YYEEEE. The CDR3 has 13 amino acids.

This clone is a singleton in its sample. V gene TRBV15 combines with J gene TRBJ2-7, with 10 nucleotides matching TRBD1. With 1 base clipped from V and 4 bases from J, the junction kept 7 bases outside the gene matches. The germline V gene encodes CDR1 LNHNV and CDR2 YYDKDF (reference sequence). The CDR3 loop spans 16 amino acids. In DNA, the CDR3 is TGTGCCACCAGCAGAGTTTTGGGACAGGGGTTTTACGAGCAGTACTTC. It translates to CATSRVLGQGFYEQYF.

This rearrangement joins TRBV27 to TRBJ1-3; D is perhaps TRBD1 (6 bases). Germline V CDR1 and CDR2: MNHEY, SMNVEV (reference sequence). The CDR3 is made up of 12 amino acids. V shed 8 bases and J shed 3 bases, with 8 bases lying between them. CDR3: CASGGFGNTIYF. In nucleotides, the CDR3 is TGTGCCAGCGGGGGCTTTGGAAACACCATATATTTT.

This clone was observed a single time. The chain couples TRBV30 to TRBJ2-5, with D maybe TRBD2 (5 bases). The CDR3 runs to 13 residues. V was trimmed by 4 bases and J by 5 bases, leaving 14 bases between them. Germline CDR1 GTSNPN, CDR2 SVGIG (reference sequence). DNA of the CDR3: TGTGCCTGGATCCTAGCTGGCACGGAGACCCAGTACTTC. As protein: CAWILAGTETQYF.

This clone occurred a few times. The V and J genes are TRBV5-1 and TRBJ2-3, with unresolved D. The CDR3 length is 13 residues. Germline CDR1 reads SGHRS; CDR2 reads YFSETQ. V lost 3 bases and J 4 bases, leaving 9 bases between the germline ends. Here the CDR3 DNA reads TGCGCCAGCAGCTCGGACGGATCAGATACGCAGTATTTT. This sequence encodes CASSSDGSDTQYF.

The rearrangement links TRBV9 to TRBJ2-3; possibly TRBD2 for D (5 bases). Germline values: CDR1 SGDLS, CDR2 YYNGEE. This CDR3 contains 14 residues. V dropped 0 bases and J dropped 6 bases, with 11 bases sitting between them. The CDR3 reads CASSVAGSGDTQYF. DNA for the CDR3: TGTGCCAGCAGCGTAGCCGGGTCGGGGGATACGCAGTATTTT. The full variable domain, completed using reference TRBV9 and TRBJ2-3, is DSGVTQTPKHLITATGQRVTLRCSPRSGDLSVYWYQQSLDQGLQFLIQYYNGEERAKGNILERFSAQQFPDLHSELNLSSLELGDSALYFCASSVAGSGDTQYFGPGTRLTVL.

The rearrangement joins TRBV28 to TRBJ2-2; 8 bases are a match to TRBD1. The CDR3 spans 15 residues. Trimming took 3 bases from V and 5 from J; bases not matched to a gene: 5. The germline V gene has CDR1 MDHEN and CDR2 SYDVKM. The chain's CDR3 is CASSFPQGATGELFF. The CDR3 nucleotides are TGTGCCAGCAGTTTCCCTCAGGGGGCAACCGGGGAGCTGTTTTTT.

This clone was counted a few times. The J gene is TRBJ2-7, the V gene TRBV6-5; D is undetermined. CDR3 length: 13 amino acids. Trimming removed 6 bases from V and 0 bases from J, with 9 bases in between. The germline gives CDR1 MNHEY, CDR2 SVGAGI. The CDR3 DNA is TGTGCCAGCAGCTCCTTCAGCTCCTACGAGCAGTACTTC. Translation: CASSSFSSYEQYF.

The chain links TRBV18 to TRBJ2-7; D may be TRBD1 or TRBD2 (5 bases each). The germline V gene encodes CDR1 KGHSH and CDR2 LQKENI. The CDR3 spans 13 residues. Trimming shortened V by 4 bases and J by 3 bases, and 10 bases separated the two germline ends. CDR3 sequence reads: CASSRGDGYEQYF. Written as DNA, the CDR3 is TGTGCCAGCTCACGAGGGGACGGCTACGAGCAGTACTTC. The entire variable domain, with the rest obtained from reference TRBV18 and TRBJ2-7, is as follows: NAGVMQNPRHLVRRRGQEARLRCSPMKGHSHVYWYRQLPEEGLKFMVYLQKENIIDESGMPKERFSAEFPKEGPSILRIQQVVRGDSAAYFCASSRGDGYEQYFGPGTRLTVT.

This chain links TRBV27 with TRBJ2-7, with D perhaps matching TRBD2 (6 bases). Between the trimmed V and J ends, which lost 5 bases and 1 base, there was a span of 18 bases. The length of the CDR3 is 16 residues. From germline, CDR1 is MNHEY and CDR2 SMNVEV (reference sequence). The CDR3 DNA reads TGTGCCAGCAGTCCGAATAGCGGAGAGATTTCCTACGAGCAGTACTTC. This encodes CASSPNSGEISYEQYF.

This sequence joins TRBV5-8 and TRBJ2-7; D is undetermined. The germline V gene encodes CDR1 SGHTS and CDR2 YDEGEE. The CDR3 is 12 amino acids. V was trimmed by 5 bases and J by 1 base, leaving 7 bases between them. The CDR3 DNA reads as TGTGCCAGCAGTAGAAGGTCCTACGAGCAGTACTTC. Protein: CASSRRSYEQYF.

Here the CDR3 DNA reads TGTGCCAGCAGACCTACTAGCCCGTCCCCCGGAGCGTACTATGGCTACACCTTC. Protein product: CASRPTSPSPGAYYGYTF. This rearrangement joins TRBV27 to TRBJ1-2, with D unclear. V was clipped by 6 bases and J by 3 bases, with 26 bases between them. CDR1 is MNHEY and CDR2 is SMNVEV in the germline V gene (reference sequence). CDR3 size: 18 residues.

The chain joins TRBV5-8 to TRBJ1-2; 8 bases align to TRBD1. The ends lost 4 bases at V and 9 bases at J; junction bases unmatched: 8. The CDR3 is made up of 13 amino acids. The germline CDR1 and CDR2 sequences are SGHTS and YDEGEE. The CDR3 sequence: CASSQDRDLRYTF. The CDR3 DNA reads TGTGCCAGCAGCCAGGACAGGGACCTACGCTACACCTTC.

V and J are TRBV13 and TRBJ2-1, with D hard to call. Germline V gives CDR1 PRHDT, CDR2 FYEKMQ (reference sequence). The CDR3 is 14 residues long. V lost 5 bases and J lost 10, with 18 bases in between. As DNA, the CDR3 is TGTGCCAGCAGCCCCGTGTCCCTCCTCATCGAGCAGTTCTTC. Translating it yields CASSPVSLLIEQFF.

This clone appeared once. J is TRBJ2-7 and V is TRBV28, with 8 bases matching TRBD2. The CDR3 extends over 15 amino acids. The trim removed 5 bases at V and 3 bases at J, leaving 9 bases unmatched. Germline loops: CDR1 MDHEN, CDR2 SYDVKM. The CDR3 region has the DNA TGTGCCAGCAGTACCCCGGGACTAGGGATCTACGAGCAGTACTTC. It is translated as CASSTPGLGIYEQYF.

CDR3 sequence reads: CASSLNGWDATNEKLFF. In DNA, the CDR3 is TGTGCCAGCAGCTTAAATGGGTGGGATGCAACTAATGAAAAACTGTTTTTT. The chain employs TRBV11-3 and TRBJ1-4; D is uncertain. CDR3 length: 17 residues. Germline V gene sequence: CDR1 SGHNT, CDR2 YENEEA. V lost 2 bases and J 0 bases, leaving 13 bases between the germline ends.

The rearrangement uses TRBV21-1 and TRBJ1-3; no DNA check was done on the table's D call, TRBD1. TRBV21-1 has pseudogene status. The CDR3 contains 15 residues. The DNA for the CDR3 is TGTGCCAGCAGCTCATTGACAGACTCTGGAAACACCATATATTTT. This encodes CASSSLTDSGNTIYF.

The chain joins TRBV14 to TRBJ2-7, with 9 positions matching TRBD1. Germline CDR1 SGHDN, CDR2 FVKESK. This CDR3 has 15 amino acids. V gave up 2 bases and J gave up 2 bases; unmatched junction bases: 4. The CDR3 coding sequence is TGTGCCAGCAGCCAACTGGACAGGGGAACCTACGAGCAGTACTTC. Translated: CASSQLDRGTYEQYF.

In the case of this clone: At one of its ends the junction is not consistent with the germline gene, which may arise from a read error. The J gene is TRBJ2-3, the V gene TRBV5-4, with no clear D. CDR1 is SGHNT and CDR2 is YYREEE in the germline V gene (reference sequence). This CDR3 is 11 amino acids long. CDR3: CASSPGPPMDF. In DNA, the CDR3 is TGTGCCAGCAGCCCCGGACCTCCGATGGATTTT. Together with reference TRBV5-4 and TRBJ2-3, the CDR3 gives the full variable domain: ETGVTQSPTHLIKTRGQQVTLRCSSQSGHNTVSWYQQALGQGPQFIFQYYREEENGRGNFPPRFSGLQFPNYSSELNVNALELDDSALYLCASSPGPPMDFGPGTRLTVL.

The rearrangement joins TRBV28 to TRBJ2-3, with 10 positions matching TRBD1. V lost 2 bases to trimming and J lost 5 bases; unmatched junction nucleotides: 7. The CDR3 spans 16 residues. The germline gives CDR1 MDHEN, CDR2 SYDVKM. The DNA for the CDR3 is TGTGCCAGCAGTTTACCACGGGACAGGGGATTAGATACGCAGTATTTT. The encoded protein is CASSLPRDRGLDTQYF.

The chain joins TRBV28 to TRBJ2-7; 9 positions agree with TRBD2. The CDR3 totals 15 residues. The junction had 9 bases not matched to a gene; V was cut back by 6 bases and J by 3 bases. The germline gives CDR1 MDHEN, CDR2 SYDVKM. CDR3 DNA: TGTGCCAGCAGGAAGAAGCGGGGGGAAGGCTACGAGCAGTACTTC. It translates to CASRKKRGEGYEQYF.